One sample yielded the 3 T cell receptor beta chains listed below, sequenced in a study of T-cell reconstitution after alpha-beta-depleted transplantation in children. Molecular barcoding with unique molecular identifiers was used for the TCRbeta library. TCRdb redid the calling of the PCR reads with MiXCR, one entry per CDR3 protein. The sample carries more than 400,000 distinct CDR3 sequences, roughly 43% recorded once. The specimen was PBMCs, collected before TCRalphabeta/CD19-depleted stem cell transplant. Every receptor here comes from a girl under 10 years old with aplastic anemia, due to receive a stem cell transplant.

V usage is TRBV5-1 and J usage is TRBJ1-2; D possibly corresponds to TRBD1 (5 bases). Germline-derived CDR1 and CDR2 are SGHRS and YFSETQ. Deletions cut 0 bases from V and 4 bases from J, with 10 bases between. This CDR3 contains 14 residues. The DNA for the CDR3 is TGCGCCAGCAGCTTGGGCGACAGATTCTATGGCTACACCTTC. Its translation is CASSLGDRFYGYTF.

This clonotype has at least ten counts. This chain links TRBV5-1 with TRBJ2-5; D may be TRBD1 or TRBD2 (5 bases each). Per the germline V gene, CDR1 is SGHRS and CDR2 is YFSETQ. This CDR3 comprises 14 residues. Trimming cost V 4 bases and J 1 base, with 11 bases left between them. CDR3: CASSVQEAQETQYF. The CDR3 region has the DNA TGCGCCAGCAGCGTACAGGAGGCCCAAGAGACCCAGTACTTC.

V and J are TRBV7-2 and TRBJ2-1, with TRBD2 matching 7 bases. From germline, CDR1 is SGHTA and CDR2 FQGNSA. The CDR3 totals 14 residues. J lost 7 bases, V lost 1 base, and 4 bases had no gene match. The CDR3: CASSLELAQNEQFF. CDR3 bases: TGTGCCAGCAGCTTAGAACTAGCGCAAAATGAGCAGTTCTTC.